This is a list of T cell receptor beta chains from one sample in a study of T cells in Graves' hyperthyroidism and ophthalmopathy. TCRdb reanalysed the multiplex PCR reads using MiXCR and keeps one entry per CDR3 protein. Found here are about 280,000 distinct CDR3 sequences, under 30% of them singletons; the top ten hold about 30%. The sequencing input was blood. These receptors all come from a man aged 40-49 years with Graves' hyperthyroidism that later progressed to Graves' ophthalmopathy. The CDR3 runs from the conserved cysteine through the conserved F or W. The order of the fields is J gene, V gene, clone size, D gene, CDR3 protein, CDR3 DNA. The D gene is left open where the match is weak. Rows give clone size only sometimes, using once, few, many, or a class for an expanded clone.

j_call: TRBJ1-5
v_call: TRBV28
clone_size: few
d_call: TRBD1
cdr3_aa: CASSFGQGQPQHF
cdr3_nt: TGTGCCAGCAGTTTCGGACAGGGACAGCCCCAGCATTTT

j_call: TRBJ2-5
v_call: TRBV29-1
clone_size: many
d_call: NA
cdr3_aa: CSVEEGTQVVDSSQETQYF
cdr3_nt: TGCAGCGTTGAAGAGGGGACCCAGGTCGTAGATAGCTCCCAAGAGACCCAGTACTTC

j_call: TRBJ2-2
v_call: TRBV6-1
clone_size: NA
d_call: NA
cdr3_aa: CASSSIRVANTGELFF
cdr3_nt: TGTGCCAGCAGCTCCATCAGGGTTGCGAACACCGGGGAGCTGTTTTTT

j_call: TRBJ1-1
v_call: TRBV27
clone_size: many
d_call: NA
cdr3_aa: CASSKFLRTEAFF
cdr3_nt: TGTGCCAGCAGCAAATTCCTAAGGACTGAAGCTTTCTTT

j_call: TRBJ1-5
v_call: TRBV4-1
clone_size: many
d_call: TRBD1
cdr3_aa: CASSQPGTGGYQPQHF
cdr3_nt: TGCGCCAGCAGCCAGCCCGGGACAGGCGGCTATCAGCCCCAGCATTTT

j_call: TRBJ1-1
v_call: TRBV20-1
clone_size: many
d_call: TRBD1
cdr3_aa: CSARRDRSNTEAFF
cdr3_nt: TGCAGTGCCCGGCGGGACAGGAGTAACACTGAAGCTTTCTTT

j_call: TRBJ2-7
v_call: TRBV10-3
clone_size: NA
d_call: TRBD2
cdr3_aa: CAINPGTTYEQYF
cdr3_nt: TGTGCCATCAATCCCGGGACTACGTACGAGCAGTACTTC

j_call: TRBJ2-3
v_call: TRBV6-5
clone_size: many
d_call: NA
cdr3_aa: CASSYSGDTDTQYF
cdr3_nt: TGTGCCAGCAGTTACTCTGGGGATACAGATACGCAGTATTTT

j_call: TRBJ1-2
v_call: TRBV5-1
clone_size: many
d_call: NA
cdr3_aa: CASTAGPANYGYTF
cdr3_nt: TGCGCCAGCACCGCAGGTCCGGCTAACTATGGCTACACCTTC

j_call: TRBJ2-5
v_call: TRBV7-8
clone_size: many
d_call: NA
cdr3_aa: CAITNWDQETQYF
cdr3_nt: TGTGCCATCACGAATTGGGATCAAGAGACCCAGTACTTC

j_call: TRBJ2-7
v_call: TRBV28
clone_size: NA
d_call: NA
cdr3_aa: CASSLGAISYEQYF
cdr3_nt: TGTGCCAGCAGTTTAGGCGCCATCTCCTACGAGCAGTACTTC

j_call: TRBJ1-1
v_call: TRBV7-2
clone_size: few
d_call: TRBD1
cdr3_aa: CASSTRQGYTEAFF
cdr3_nt: TGTGCCAGCAGCACAAGACAGGGGTACACTGAAGCTTTCTTT

j_call: TRBJ2-2
v_call: TRBV12-3/TRBV12-4
clone_size: many
d_call: NA
cdr3_aa: CASSPYTNPGELFF
cdr3_nt: TGTGCCAGCAGTCCCTACACGAACCCCGGGGAGCTGTTTTTT

j_call: TRBJ2-2
v_call: TRBV12-5
clone_size: many
d_call: NA
cdr3_aa: CASGLAPGELFF
cdr3_nt: TGTGCTAGTGGTTTGGCGCCCGGGGAGCTGTTTTTT

j_call: TRBJ2-5
v_call: TRBV6-5
clone_size: many
d_call: TRBD1
cdr3_aa: CASRLGQGDETQYF
cdr3_nt: TGTGCCAGCAGGCTGGGACAGGGTGACGAGACCCAGTACTTC

j_call: TRBJ1-2
v_call: TRBV12-3/TRBV12-4
clone_size: many
d_call: NA
cdr3_aa: CASSLQPHSPGYTF
cdr3_nt: TGTGCCAGCAGTTTACAGCCCCACTCCCCTGGCTACACCTTC

j_call: TRBJ1-2
v_call: TRBV28
clone_size: NA
d_call: NA
cdr3_aa: CASSSPAGTDYGYTF
cdr3_nt: TGTGCCAGCAGCTCCCCCGCAGGGACCGACTATGGCTACACCTTC

j_call: TRBJ2-5
v_call: TRBV20-1
clone_size: many
d_call: TRBD2
cdr3_aa: CSAIGTSGAQETQYF
cdr3_nt: TGCAGTGCTATTGGGACTAGCGGGGCCCAAGAGACCCAGTACTTC

j_call: TRBJ1-2
v_call: TRBV7-9
clone_size: NA
d_call: NA
cdr3_aa: CASTAGGHYGYTF
cdr3_nt: TGTGCCAGCACCGCCGGGGGCCACTATGGCTACACCTTC

j_call: TRBJ1-3
v_call: TRBV7-2
clone_size: many
d_call: TRBD1
cdr3_aa: CASSLQRDRVGTIYF
cdr3_nt: TGTGCCAGCAGCCTCCAAAGGGACAGGGTCGGCACCATATATTTT

j_call: TRBJ2-5
v_call: TRBV5-1
clone_size: NA
d_call: NA
cdr3_aa: CASSFVQYQRVQETQYF
cdr3_nt: TGCGCCAGCAGCTTTGTCCAATACCAGCGGGTCCAAGAGACCCAGTACTTC

j_call: TRBJ1-1
v_call: TRBV28
clone_size: many
d_call: NA
cdr3_aa: CASSFSVVQNTEAFF
cdr3_nt: TGTGCCAGCAGTTTTTCAGTGGTACAGAACACTGAAGCTTTCTTT

j_call: TRBJ2-7
v_call: TRBV12-3/TRBV12-4
clone_size: many
d_call: NA
cdr3_aa: CASSFEDYEQYF
cdr3_nt: TGTGCCAGCAGTTTTGAGGACTACGAGCAGTACTTC

j_call: TRBJ2-7
v_call: TRBV5-1
clone_size: NA
d_call: TRBD2
cdr3_aa: CASSSGTSGTVYEQYF
cdr3_nt: TGCGCCAGCAGCTCCGGGACTAGCGGGACAGTCTACGAGCAGTACTTC

j_call: TRBJ2-7
v_call: TRBV15
clone_size: many
d_call: TRBD1
cdr3_aa: CATSSLQGHYEQYF
cdr3_nt: TGTGCCACCAGCAGTCTACAGGGGCACTACGAGCAGTACTTC

j_call: TRBJ1-5
v_call: TRBV30
clone_size: many
d_call: TRBD1
cdr3_aa: CACGTGFHQPQHF
cdr3_nt: TGTGCCTGTGGGACAGGTTTCCATCAGCCCCAGCATTTT

j_call: TRBJ1-2
v_call: TRBV18
clone_size: many
d_call: NA
cdr3_aa: CASSTSSVDGYTF
cdr3_nt: TGTGCCAGCTCCACCAGTTCAGTTGATGGCTACACCTTC

j_call: TRBJ2-4
v_call: TRBV6-5
clone_size: NA
d_call: TRBD2
cdr3_aa: CVASGYTKNIQYF
cdr3_nt: TGTGTTGCTAGCGGCTATACCAAAAACATTCAGTACTTC

j_call: TRBJ1-5
v_call: TRBV12-3/TRBV12-4
clone_size: few
d_call: NA
cdr3_aa: CASSSTGRNQPQHF
cdr3_nt: TGTGCCAGCAGTTCGACAGGACGCAATCAGCCCCAGCATTTT

j_call: TRBJ2-7
v_call: TRBV29-1
clone_size: many
d_call: TRBD2
cdr3_aa: CSVGSSGSDF
cdr3_nt: TGCAGCGTTGGGTCTAGCGGATCAGACTTC

j_call: TRBJ2-7
v_call: TRBV7-2
clone_size: many
d_call: TRBD1
cdr3_aa: CASSFDRGYEQYF
cdr3_nt: TGTGCCAGCAGTTTTGACAGGGGCTACGAGCAGTACTTC

j_call: TRBJ1-2
v_call: TRBV29-1
clone_size: many
d_call: NA
cdr3_aa: CSVDSDGNNYGYTF
cdr3_nt: TGCAGCGTTGATTCGGACGGAAACAACTATGGCTACACCTTC

j_call: TRBJ1-2
v_call: TRBV3-1
clone_size: many
d_call: NA
cdr3_aa: CASSHEYQVTNYGYTF
cdr3_nt: TGTGCCAGCAGCCACGAATACCAGGTAACTAACTATGGCTACACCTTC

j_call: TRBJ2-7
v_call: TRBV20-1
clone_size: NA
d_call: NA
cdr3_aa: CSASRGGTVYEQYF
cdr3_nt: TGCAGTGCTAGCCGGGGCGGGACAGTCTACGAGCAGTACTTC

j_call: TRBJ1-1
v_call: TRBV6-1
clone_size: NA
d_call: NA
cdr3_aa: CASSPQGWGTEAFF
cdr3_nt: TGTGCCAGCAGTCCGCAGGGATGGGGGACTGAAGCTTTCTTT

j_call: TRBJ1-1
v_call: TRBV5-1
clone_size: many
d_call: NA
cdr3_aa: CASSEKRTGTANTEAFF
cdr3_nt: TGCGCCAGCAGCGAAAAACGGACCGGGACGGCGAACACTGAAGCTTTCTTT